The count of the clone carrying this TCR beta chain is one. What it recognizes is unknown. These data belong to a study of immune cell composition in non-small cell lung cancer. Whole-study findings and limits: Lung squamous cell carcinoma tumours had significantly higher top 10 clone scores and productive clonality than lung adenocarcinoma.

Sequencing used immunoSEQ multiplex PCR; TCRdb keeps in-frame clones, though not all of them. This sample has nearly 10,000 clones; about 63% occur once, and the top ten carry approximately 8.7%. Source material: lung tumor tissue. This TCR derives from a human donor with non-small cell lung cancer.

CDR3 protein: CASSYSGRDYGYTF. The CDR3 nucleotides are TGTGCCAGCAGTTACTCCGGCAGGGACTATGGCTACACCTTC. The chain carries TRBV6-6 and TRBJ1-2, with D perhaps matching TRBD1 (5 bases). The CDR3 totals 14 residues. The V end was cut by 0 bases, the J end by 3 bases, with 8 bases between. Germline V gene data show CDR1 as MNHNY and CDR2 as SVGAGI (reference sequence).